Sequencing of this TCR beta chain was carried out in a study of T cell repertoires in cytomegalovirus infection. As for the study in general: It was the public TCR beta signatures that indicated both CMV infection and matching HLA type.

TCRdb used MiXCR to reprocess the reads, holding one entry per CDR3 protein. The sample shows approximately 250,000 distinct CDR3 sequences, about 20% of them seen only once. This clonotype was detected ten times or more. Its antigen is unknown. Study results and limitations: What dominated the ex vivo response were HLA-C-restricted CMV-specific TCR beta clonotypes. Carriers of CMV plus the relevant HLA were identified by cumulative public TCR beta family frequency.

The CDR3 sequence is 14 residues long. Germline V gene lookup returns CDR1 SEHNR and CDR2 FQNEAQ (reference sequence). Deletions cut 1 base from V and 5 bases from J, with 11 bases between. The sequence was obtained from a human donor in good health (CMV status not recorded). Some clones in this sample may be carry-over from other donors' samples. The gene calls are TRBV7-9 and TRBJ1-1, with D unresolved. The sample was CD8+ T cells from PBMCs. DNA of the CDR3: TGTGCCAGCAGCTTAGATAGGGATTGGACTGAAGCTTTCTTT. Translation gives CASSLDRDWTEAFF.